The source of this T cell receptor (beta chain) is a study of metastatic and nonmetastatic thyroid tumors (dated by TCRdb to between 2020 and 2021). For context, the study as a whole: The researchers compared repertoires between peripheral blood samples and tumor or nodule tissue samples from patients with malignant or benign thyroid disease.

On this clone itself: The target of this receptor is not known. No qualities accompany the bases; no much larger clone lies one base away.

Libraries were made using PCR. Sequencing instrument: Illumina HiSeq 4000. High-throughput sequencing was used to profile the TCR beta-chain CDR3 region of every patient. In the original analysis: The researchers built a classifier to tell apart papillary thyroid cancer patients with distant metastasis, based on CDR3 differences among clinicopathological groups. To measure repertoire diversity the researchers used the Shannon index, while the Morisita-Horn index served to gauge how similar the tumor and blood repertoires were. The public sequencing data were trimmed at Q25 with fastp and processed into clonotypes with MiXCR by TCRdb, which kept only in-frame beta chains. None of the V and J calls come from the authors' own analysis; TCRdb made them. The sample contains approximately 28,000 clones, over 20% of them found a single time. Approximately 15% of the sample belongs to the ten largest clones.

Before undergoing thyroid surgery, none of the patients had been given any kind of treatment. The study retrospectively analysed patient clinical samples collected from the early 2010s to the late 2010s using T-cell receptor beta sequencing. Overall study outcomes, separate from this receptor: In both blood and tumor samples, malignant tumors were reported to have significantly higher TCR beta diversity than benign nodules.

CDR1 and CDR2 were assigned from the germline V gene as MNHNS and SASEGT. There are 14 amino acids in the CDR3, from cysteine to phenylalanine inclusive. The entry retains the CDR3 DNA only, 42 bases that are in frame from base 1. The germline V and J ends show losses of 6 bases and 7 bases respectively, and no gene match explains 9 bases of the junction. This clonotype was obtained from a female donor with papillary thyroid cancer or a benign thyroid nodule (not recorded which). Some clones in this sample may be carry-over from other donors' samples. The receptor chain draws on TRBV6-1 and TRBJ1-5; 7 nucleotides in the junction match TRBD1. Sequenced input: blood. The encoded CDR3 is CASRATGDGQPQHF. Here is the DNA: TGTGCCAGCAGGGCCACAGGGGATGGGCAGCCCCAGCATTTT.